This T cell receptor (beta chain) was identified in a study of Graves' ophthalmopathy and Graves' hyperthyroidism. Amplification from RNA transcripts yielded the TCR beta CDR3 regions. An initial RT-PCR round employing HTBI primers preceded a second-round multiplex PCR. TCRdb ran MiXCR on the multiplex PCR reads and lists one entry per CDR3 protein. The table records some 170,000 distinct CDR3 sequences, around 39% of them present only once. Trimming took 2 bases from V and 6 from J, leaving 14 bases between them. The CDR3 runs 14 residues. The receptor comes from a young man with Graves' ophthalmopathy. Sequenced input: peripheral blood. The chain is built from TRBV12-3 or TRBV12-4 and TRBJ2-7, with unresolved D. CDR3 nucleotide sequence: TGTGCCAGCAGTTTATCGTTAGGAATGGGCGAGCAGTACTTC. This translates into CASSLSLGMGEQYF.